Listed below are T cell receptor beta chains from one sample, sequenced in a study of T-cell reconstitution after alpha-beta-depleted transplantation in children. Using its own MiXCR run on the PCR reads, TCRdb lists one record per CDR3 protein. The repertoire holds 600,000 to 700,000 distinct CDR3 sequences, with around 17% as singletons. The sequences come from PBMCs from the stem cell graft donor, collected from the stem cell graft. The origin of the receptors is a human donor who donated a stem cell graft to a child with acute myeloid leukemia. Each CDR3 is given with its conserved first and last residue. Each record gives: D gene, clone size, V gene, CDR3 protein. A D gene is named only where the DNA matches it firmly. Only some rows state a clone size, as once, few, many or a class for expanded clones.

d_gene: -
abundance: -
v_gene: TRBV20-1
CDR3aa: CCARVLSTGFYSYNEQFF

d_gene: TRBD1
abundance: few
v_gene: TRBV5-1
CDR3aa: CASSGPDRGDYEQYF

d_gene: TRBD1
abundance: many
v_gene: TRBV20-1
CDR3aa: CSASTGTGALNSPLHF

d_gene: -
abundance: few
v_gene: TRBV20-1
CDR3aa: CSARDRPIDFFLTDTQYF

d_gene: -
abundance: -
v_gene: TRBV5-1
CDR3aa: CASSWLSVSYNERFF

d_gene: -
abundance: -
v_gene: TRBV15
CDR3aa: CATSSFLGGYGYTF

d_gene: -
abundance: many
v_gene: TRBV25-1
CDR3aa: CASSVGPLNQPQHF

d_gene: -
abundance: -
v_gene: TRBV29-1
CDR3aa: CSVDTRGLTGELFF

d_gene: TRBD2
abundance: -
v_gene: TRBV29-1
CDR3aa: CSARSGGNEQYF

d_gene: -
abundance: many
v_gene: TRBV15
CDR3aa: CATSSLDETQYF

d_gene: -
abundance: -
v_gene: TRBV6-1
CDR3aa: CASRQGLGAKNIQYF

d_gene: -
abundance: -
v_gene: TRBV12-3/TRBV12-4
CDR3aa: CASSLLGVGYEQYF

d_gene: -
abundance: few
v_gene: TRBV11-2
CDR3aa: CASSPTYLDGKVPETQYF

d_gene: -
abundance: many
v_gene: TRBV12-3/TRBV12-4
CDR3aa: CASCLIPGELFF